This TCR beta chain was sequenced during a study of metastatic and nonmetastatic thyroid tumors. Using MiXCR, TCRdb reanalyzed the PCR reads. The repertoire has 5,400 or so clones, 30% to 45% of them found once; the top ten carry about a third. The CDR3 has 16 amino acids. CDR1 and CDR2 from the germline V gene are MNHEY and SMNVEV (reference sequence). Trimming removed 5 bases at V and 8 bases at J, with 19 bases between. There were no patients who had received any treatment before thyroid surgery. This clone was recorded at least ten times. This receptor was obtained from a female donor with papillary thyroid cancer or a benign thyroid nodule (not recorded which). Some clones in this sample may be carry-over from other donors' samples. The chain has TRBV27 and TRBJ1-6; D unclear. The sample consisted of adjacent normal tissue. CDR3 sequence: CASSPYGVGLDSPLHF. The CDR3 bases are TGTGCCAGCAGTCCCTACGGCGTAGGGTTGGATTCACCCCTCCACTTT.